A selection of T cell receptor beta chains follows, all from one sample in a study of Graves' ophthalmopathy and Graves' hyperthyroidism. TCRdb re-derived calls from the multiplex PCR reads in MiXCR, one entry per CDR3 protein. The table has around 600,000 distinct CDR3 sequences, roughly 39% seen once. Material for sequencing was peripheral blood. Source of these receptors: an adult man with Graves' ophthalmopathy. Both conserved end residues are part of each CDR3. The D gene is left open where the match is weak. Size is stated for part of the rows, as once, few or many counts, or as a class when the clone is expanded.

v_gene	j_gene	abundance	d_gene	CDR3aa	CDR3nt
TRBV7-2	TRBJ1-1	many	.	CASSSTVVNTEAFF	TGTGCCAGCAGCTCGACAGTGGTGAACACTGAAGCTTTCTTT
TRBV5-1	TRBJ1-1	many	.	CASSLGSNTEAFF	TGTGCCAGCAGCTTAGGGTCGAACACTGAAGCTTTCTTT
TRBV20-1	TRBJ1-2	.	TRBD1	CSASSGTAGSYTF	TGCAGTGCTAGTTCGGGGACAGCTGGAAGCTACACCTTC
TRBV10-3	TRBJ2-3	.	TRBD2	CAIRRTSGGTDTQYF	TGTGCCATCAGACGGACTAGCGGGGGCACAGATACGCAGTATTTT
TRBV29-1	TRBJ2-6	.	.	CSVTLGTAAF	TGCAGCGTTACCCTAGGGACCGCAGCTTTC
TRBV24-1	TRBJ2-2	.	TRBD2	CASSSDLPGQGTSGRAAGELFF	TGTGCCAGCAGTTCCGACCTTCCCGGACAGGGAACTAGCGGGAGGGCCGCCGGGGAGCTGTTTTTT
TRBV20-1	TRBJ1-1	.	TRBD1	CSARDGAGGFGTEAFF	TGCAGTGCTAGAGATGGGGCAGGGGGGTTTGGGACTGAAGCTTTCTTT
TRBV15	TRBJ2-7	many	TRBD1	CATSRVQGNAYEQYF	TGTGCCACCAGCAGAGTACAGGGGAATGCCTACGAGCAGTACTTC
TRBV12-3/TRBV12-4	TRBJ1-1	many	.	CASSLYEMNTEAFF	TGTGCCAGCAGTTTATACGAAATGAACACTGAAGCTTTCTTT
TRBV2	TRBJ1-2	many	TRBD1	CASSEFPHGTGNGYTF	TGTGCCAGCAGTGAATTCCCTCACGGGACAGGGAATGGCTACACCTTC
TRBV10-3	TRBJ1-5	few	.	CASILIQGSNQPQHF	TGTGCCAGTATACTAATACAGGGAAGCAATCAGCCCCAGCATTTT
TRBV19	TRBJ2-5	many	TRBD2	CASSPVTSGQETQYF	TGTGCCAGTAGTCCTGTGACTAGCGGGCAAGAGACCCAGTACTTC
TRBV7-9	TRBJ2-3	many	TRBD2	CASSLGLAVTDTQYF	TGTGCCAGCAGCTTAGGGCTAGCGGTAACAGATACGCAGTATTTT
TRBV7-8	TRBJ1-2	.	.	CASVDSNYGYTF	TGTGCCAGCGTCGACAGCAACTATGGCTACACCTTC
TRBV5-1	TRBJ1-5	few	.	CASSLGLREGQPQHF	TGCGCCAGCAGCTTGGGATTAAGGGAAGGTCAGCCCCAGCATTTT
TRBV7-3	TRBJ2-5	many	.	CASSVGPQETQYF	TGTGCCAGCAGCGTGGGACCTCAAGAGACCCAGTACTTC
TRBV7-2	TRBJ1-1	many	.	CASSLHQNTEAFF	TGTGCCAGCAGCTTACATCAGAACACTGAAGCTTTCTTT
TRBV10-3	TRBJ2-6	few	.	CASSYIQEYSGANVLTF	TGTGCCAGCAGTTACATTCAGGAATACTCTGGTGCCAACGTCCTGACTTTC
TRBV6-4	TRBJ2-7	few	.	CASSIYRQSYEQYF	TGTGCCAGCAGTATTTACCGACAGTCCTACGAGCAGTACTTC
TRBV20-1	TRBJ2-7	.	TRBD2	CSARARAFRGAYEQYF	TGCAGTGCTAGAGCGCGCGCGTTTCGGGGGGCCTACGAGCAGTACTTC
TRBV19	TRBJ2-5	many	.	CASKSATVEETQYF	TGTGCCAGTAAGTCCGCGACAGTCGAAGAGACCCAGTACTTC
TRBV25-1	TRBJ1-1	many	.	CASRAGNTEAFF	TGTGCCAGCAGAGCAGGGAACACTGAAGCTTTCTTT
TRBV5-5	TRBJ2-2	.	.	CASSSQGYRCNTGELFF	.
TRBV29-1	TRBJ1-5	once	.	CSAPGLAGETQHF	TGCAGCGCCCCCGGACTAGCGGGAGAGACCCAGCATTTT
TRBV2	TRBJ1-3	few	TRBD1	CASSSLRGRTSGGNTIYF	TGTGCCAGCAGTTCTCTCAGGGGGCGAACGTCAGGTGGAAACACCATATATTTT
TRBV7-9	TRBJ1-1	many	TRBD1	CASSSPKGQLNTEAFF	TGTGCCAGCAGCTCACCAAAGGGACAGTTAAACACTGAAGCTTTCTTT
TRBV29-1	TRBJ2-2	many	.	CSVFDSGELFF	TGCAGCGTCTTCGACTCCGGGGAGCTGTTTTTT